These 22 T cell receptor beta chains came from one sample sequenced in a study of T cells in Graves' hyperthyroidism and ophthalmopathy. There were TCR beta CDR3 regions amplified from RNA transcripts. The HTBI primer set served for first-round RT-PCR of the TCR CDR3. TCRdb ran MiXCR on the multiplex PCR reads and lists one entry per CDR3 protein. This table holds 300,000 or so distinct CDR3 sequences, 15% to 20% found once. The sample comprised blood. The origin of the receptors is a woman aged 50 to 60 with Graves' hyperthyroidism.

The chain is built from TRBV29-1 and TRBJ2-3; no firm D call. The V end was cut by 2 bases, the J end by 0 bases, with 9 bases between. Germline V lookup: CDR1 SQVTM, CDR2 ANQGSEA. The CDR3 has 14 residues. The DNA for the CDR3 is TGCAGCGTTGAATACTTGCTTAGCACAGATACGCAGTATTTT. Translating it yields CSVEYLLSTDTQYF.

This clonotype has a handful of counts. V and J are TRBV6-1 and TRBJ1-6, with TRBD1 matching over 9 bases. The V gene's germline CDR1 is MNHNS and CDR2 SASEGT. This CDR3 is built from 16 residues. The V gene end was trimmed by 10 bases and the J gene end by 6 bases; junction bases not matched to a gene: 13. The CDR3 loop is CATRIGDRDGNSPLHF. Written as DNA, the CDR3 is TGTGCCACGAGAATAGGGGACAGGGATGGTAATTCACCCCTCCACTTT.

This clonotype was counted only a few times. The rearrangement uses TRBV5-5 and TRBJ2-7; possibly TRBD1 for D (6 bases). Per the germline V gene, CDR1 is SGHKS and CDR2 is YYEKEE (reference sequence). Trimming left V 0 bases short and J 4 bases short, with 14 bases between. The CDR3 runs to 15 residues. DNA of the CDR3: TGTGCCAGCAGCTTGGAGCTGGGGGCTGGGTACGAGCAGTACTTC. Its protein product is CASSLELGAGYEQYF.

This clonotype was found a few times. It may be a read error: a sequence one base away is much more abundant. CDR3 coding DNA: TGTGCCTGGAGTGTAACGGGGAGAGGGATCTATGAGCAGTTCTTC. Protein: CAWSVTGRGIYEQFF. The chain carries TRBV30 and TRBJ2-1; D might be TRBD2 (5 bases). The CDR3 spans 15 residues. Per germline, CDR1 GTSNPN and CDR2 SVGIG (reference sequence). Trimming cost V 0 bases and J 8 bases, with 17 bases left between them.

The sample holds many counts of this clonotype. This chain connects TRBV20-1 to TRBJ2-3, with 9 bases matching TRBD1. Germline lookup yields CDR1 DFQATT and CDR2 SNEGSKA (reference sequence). This CDR3 region has 13 residues. V shed 1 base, J shed 8 bases, and the junction held 4 bases outside the gene matches. DNA of the CDR3: TGCAGTGCTAGAGGAGGACAGGGGTTTACGCAGTATTTT. Its protein product is CSARGGQGFTQYF.

This clonotype was found many times. The chain employs TRBV11-2 and TRBJ2-7; no definite D call. The V gene's germline CDR1 is SGHAT and CDR2 FQNNGV. The CDR3 extends over 15 amino acids. Between the trimmed V and J ends, which lost 0 bases and 5 bases, there was a span of 14 bases. The CDR3 reads CASSLDVWAAHEQYV. In DNA form, the CDR3 reads TGTGCCAGCAGCTTAGATGTCTGGGCAGCCCACGAGCAGTACGTC.

The chain employs TRBV18 and TRBJ1-1; 7 bases are a match to TRBD1. The CDR3 has 15 amino acids. Germline CDR1 and CDR2: KGHSH and LQKENI. V shed 5 bases and J 2 bases; nucleotides not matched to a gene: 8. CDR3: CASSVVTGVNTEAFF. CDR3 DNA: TGTGCCAGCTCAGTCGTAACAGGGGTCAACACTGAAGCTTTCTTT.

CDR3 nucleotides: TGTGCCAGCAGCCTGGACAGGGGGCTGAATGAAAAACTGTTTTTT. Translating gives CASSLDRGLNEKLFF. The chain combines TRBV5-5 with TRBJ1-4, with TRBD1 matching 11 bases. J was trimmed by 5 bases and V by 4 bases; bases with no gene match: 4. The length of the CDR3 is 15 residues. The germline V gene has CDR1 SGHKS and CDR2 YYEKEE (reference sequence).

This clonotype came up a few times. The chain couples TRBV7-8 to TRBJ2-1; TRBD2 matches at 7 bases. Germline V gene sequence: CDR1 SGHVS, CDR2 FQNEAQ. The CDR3 spans 15 residues. V lost 1 base and J lost 8; bases outside the gene matches: 8. CDR3 sequence: CASSLEAGVADEQFF. CDR3 coding DNA: TGTGCCAGCAGCTTAGAGGCGGGAGTCGCCGATGAGCAGTTCTTC.

This clonotype was counted many times. The chain joins TRBV18 to TRBJ1-2, with 7 bases fitting TRBD1. The CDR3 totals 13 residues. V shed 3 bases and J 2 bases; nucleotides not matched to a gene: 0. Germline CDR1 KGHSH, CDR2 LQKENI. The CDR3 loop is CASSPDRNYGYTF. CDR3 sequence (DNA): TGTGCCAGCTCACCGGACAGGAACTATGGCTACACCTTC.

The table lists this clonotype with a few counts. This chain links TRBV18 with TRBJ1-5; no reliable D call. With 6 bases removed from V and 1 base from J, the gap between germline ends came to 13 bases. The CDR3 extends over 15 amino acids. Germline-derived CDR1 and CDR2 are KGHSH and LQKENI. CDR3 sequence reads: CASSPGEASNQPQHF. The CDR3 DNA reads TGTGCCAGCTCCCCCGGGGAGGCGAGCAATCAGCCCCAGCATTTT.

The chain employs TRBV28 and TRBJ1-1, with D possibly TRBD1 on 5 matching bases. Germline V gene lookup returns CDR1 MDHEN and CDR2 SYDVKM. V lost 6 bases to trimming and J lost 2 bases, with 22 bases between them. The CDR3 has 17 amino acids. The CDR3 loop is CASRPGTYQSVNTEAFF. The CDR3, as DNA: TGTGCCAGCAGGCCCGGGACGTACCAGTCGGTCAACACTGAAGCTTTCTTT.

The chain uses TRBV5-1 and TRBJ1-1, with D unresolved. Per germline, CDR1 SGHRS and CDR2 YFSETQ. The CDR3 spans 15 residues. With 0 bases removed from V and 3 bases from J, the gap between germline ends came to 12 bases. CDR3 region: CASSLAASRYTEAFF. The DNA for the CDR3 is TGCGCCAGCAGCTTGGCAGCCAGCCGATACACTGAAGCTTTCTTT.

This clonotype has a count of ten or more. The J gene is TRBJ2-1, the V gene TRBV2; D possibly corresponds to TRBD1 (5 bases). CDR1 is SNHLY, CDR2 FYNNEI, per germline. CDR3 length: 14 amino acids. V lost 4 bases to trimming and J lost 4 bases, with 11 bases between them. The CDR3 DNA is TGTGCCAGCAGTGGGACAACTCCTTACAATGAGCAGTTCTTC. Amino acids: CASSGTTPYNEQFF.

V is TRBV6-2 or TRBV6-3 and J is TRBJ2-3; 12 positions agree with TRBD2. Germline values: CDR1 MNHEY, CDR2 SVGEGT. The CDR3 has 16 amino acids. V shed 6 bases and J 3 bases; nucleotides not matched to a gene: 7. The CDR3 nucleotides read TGTGCCAGCAGCAGACTAGCGGGAGTACTGACAGATACGCAGTATTTT. Its protein is CASSRLAGVLTDTQYF.

This clonotype was counted only a few times. The J gene is TRBJ2-1, the V gene TRBV7-2; no reliable D call. The germline gives CDR1 SGHTA, CDR2 FQGNSA. Trimming left V 10 bases short and J 8 bases short, with 15 bases between. The CDR3 covers 12 residues. CDR3 sequence reads: CAIPTRGYEQFF. As DNA, the CDR3 is TGTGCCATCCCAACCCGTGGGTATGAGCAGTTCTTC.

This clonotype was counted ten times or more. This rearrangement joins TRBV6-2 or TRBV6-3 to TRBJ2-1; 7 nucleotides line up with TRBD2. The V gene's germline CDR1 is MNHEY and CDR2 SVGEGT. Trimming cost V 1 base and J 8 bases; bases outside gene matches: 5. The CDR3 runs 14 residues. CDR3 protein: CASSYWTSIYEQFF. The CDR3 DNA follows: TGTGCCAGCAGTTACTGGACTAGTATCTATGAGCAGTTCTTC.

This clonotype appeared a few times. The genes are TRBV7-3 and TRBJ2-1; 9 bases fit TRBD2. After removal of 3 bases from V and 13 bases from J, the junction contained 10 bases not matched to a gene. The CDR3 extends over 14 amino acids. Germline values: CDR1 SGHTA, CDR2 FQGTGA. DNA of the CDR3: TGTGCCAGCAGCTTGGCCGCGGGGGGGCCTGAACAGTTCTTC. Its translation: CASSLAAGGPEQFF.

The chain combines TRBV9 with TRBJ2-1; no reliable D call. The V end lost 0 bases, the J end lost 0 bases, and 7 bases lay between the germline ends. Germline V gives CDR1 SGDLS, CDR2 YYNGEE. This CDR3 contains 15 residues. CDR3 nucleotide sequence: TGTGCCAGCAGCGTAGAGGCGGACTCCTACAATGAGCAGTTCTTC. It is translated as CASSVEADSYNEQFF.

This clonotype was counted many times. The chain employs TRBV2 and TRBJ2-7, with a possible D match to TRBD2 (5 bases). In germline, CDR1 is SNHLY, CDR2 FYNNEI. This CDR3 comprises 13 residues. V lost 6 bases to trimming and J lost 6 bases, with 15 bases between them. The CDR3 DNA reads TGTGCCAGCAGATCGGACTTCGCCGGCGAGCAGTACGTC. The encoded protein is CASRSDFAGEQYV.

The rearrangement uses TRBV29-1 and TRBJ2-4; a possible D gene is TRBD2 (5 bases). The CDR3 totals 11 residues. Germline V gene sequence: CDR1 SQVTM, CDR2 ANQGSEA. V was trimmed by 5 bases and J by 7 bases, leaving 9 bases between them. CDR3 sequence: CSVSRGNIQYF. The CDR3 DNA is TGCAGCGTTAGTCGAGGGAACATTCAGTACTTC.

This clonotype was counted ten times or more. For the CDR3, the DNA is TGTGCCAGCAGTTACTCGACGGACGGATTCTATGGCTACACCTTC. Its translation: CASSYSTDGFYGYTF. V is TRBV6-5 and J is TRBJ1-2; D unclear. Germline V CDR1 and CDR2: MNHEY, SVGAGI. The CDR3 length is 15 residues. With 0 bases removed from V and 4 bases from J, the gap between germline ends came to 12 bases.